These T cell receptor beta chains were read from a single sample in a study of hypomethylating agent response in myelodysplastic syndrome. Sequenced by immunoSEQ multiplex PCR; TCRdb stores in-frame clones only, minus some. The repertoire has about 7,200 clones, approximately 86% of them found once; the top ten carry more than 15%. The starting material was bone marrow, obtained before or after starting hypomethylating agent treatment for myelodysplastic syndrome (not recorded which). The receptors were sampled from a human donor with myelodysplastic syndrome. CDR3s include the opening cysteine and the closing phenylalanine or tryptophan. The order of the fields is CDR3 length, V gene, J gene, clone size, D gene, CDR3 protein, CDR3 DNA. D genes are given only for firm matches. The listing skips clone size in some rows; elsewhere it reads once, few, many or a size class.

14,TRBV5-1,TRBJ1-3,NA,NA,CASSSHPTGNTIYF,TGCGCCAGCAGCAGCCATCCTACTGGAAACACCATATATTTT
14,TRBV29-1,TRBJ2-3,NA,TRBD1,CSVEDRGRPDTQYF,TGCAGCGTTGAGGACAGGGGTAGACCCGATACGCAGTATTTT
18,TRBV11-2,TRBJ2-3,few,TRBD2,CASSLLVGEAGSTDTQYF,TGTGCCAGCAGCTTATTGGTTGGTGAAGCGGGGAGCACAGATACGCAGTATTTT
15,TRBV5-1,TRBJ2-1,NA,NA,CASSLTASSYNEQFF,TGCGCCAGCAGCTTGACAGCTAGCTCCTACAATGAGCAGTTCTTC
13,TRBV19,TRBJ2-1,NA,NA,CASSIGTHNEQFF,TGTGCCAGTAGTATAGGGACCCACAATGAGCAGTTCTTC
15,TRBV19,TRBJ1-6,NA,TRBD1,CASSITGTGSSPLHF,TGTGCCAGTAGTATAACGGGGACAGGGAGCTCACCCCTCCACTTT
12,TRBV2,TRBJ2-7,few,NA,CASKAVGYEQYF,TGTGCCAGCAAAGCAGTGGGATACGAGCAGTACTTC
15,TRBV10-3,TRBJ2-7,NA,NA,CAIKGGGGSSYEQYF,TGTGCCATCAAAGGGGGAGGGGGCAGCTCCTACGAGCAGTACTTC
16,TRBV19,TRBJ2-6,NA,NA,CASSRQTNSGANVLTF,TGTGCCAGTTCGCGGCAGACAAACTCTGGGGCCAACGTCCTGACTTTC
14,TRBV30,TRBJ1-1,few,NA,CAWTAGTSNTEAFF,TGTGCCTGGACCGCCGGGACATCGAACACTGAAGCTTTCTTT
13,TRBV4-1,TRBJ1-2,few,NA,CASSQGTNYGYTF,TGCGCCAGCAGCCAGGGAACCAACTATGGCTACACCTTC
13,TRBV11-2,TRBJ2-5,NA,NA,CASSYGRQETQYF,TGTGCCAGCAGCTATGGACGGCAGGAGACCCAGTACTTC
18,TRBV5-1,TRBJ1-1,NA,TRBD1,CASSLDRRDRGKITEAFF,TGCGCCAGCAGCTTGGATCGCCGGGACAGGGGAAAGATCACTGAAGCTTTCTTT
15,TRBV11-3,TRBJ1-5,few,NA,CASSHRAASNQPQHF,TGTGCCAGCAGCCACAGGGCGGCGTCGAATCAGCCCCAGCATTTT
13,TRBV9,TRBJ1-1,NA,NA,CASSATLNTEAFF,TGTGCCAGCAGCGCCACATTGAACACTGAAGCTTTCTTT
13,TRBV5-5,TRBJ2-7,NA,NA,CASSLGDFYEQYF,TGTGCCAGCAGCTTGGGGGATTTCTACGAGCAGTACTTC
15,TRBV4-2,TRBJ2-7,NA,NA,CASSQVGDLSYEQYF,TGTGCCAGCAGCCAAGTAGGGGATCTTTCCTACGAGCAGTACTTC
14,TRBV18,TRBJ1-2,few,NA,CASSVKKSSGGYTF,TGTGCCAGCTCAGTCAAAAAAAGCTCTGGGGGCTACACCTTC
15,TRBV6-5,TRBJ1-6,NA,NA,CASSPDRTPNSPLHF,TGTGCCAGCAGTCCCGACAGGACCCCTAATTCACCCCTCCACTTT
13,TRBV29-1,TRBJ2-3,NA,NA,CSVGALGTDTQYF,TGCAGCGTTGGGGCCCTCGGCACAGATACGCAGTATTTT
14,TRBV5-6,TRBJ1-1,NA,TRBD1,CASSLNRGRTEAFF,TGTGCCAGCAGCTTGAACAGGGGTAGGACTGAAGCTTTCTTT
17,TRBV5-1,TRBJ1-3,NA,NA,CASSLTQTGTSGNTIYF,TGCGCCAGCAGCTTAACTCAAACCGGGACCTCTGGAAACACCATATATTTT
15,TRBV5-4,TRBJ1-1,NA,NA,CASSPDNRMNTEAFF,TGTGCCAGCAGCCCCGATAACAGAATGAACACTGAAGCTTTCTTT
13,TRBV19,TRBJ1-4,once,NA,CASSYSMKQKLFF,TGTGCCAGTTCCTACAGTATGAAGCAAAAACTGTTTTTT
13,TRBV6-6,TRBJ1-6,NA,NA,CASSYTIDSPLHF,TGTGCCAGCAGTTACACGATCGATTCACCCCTCCACTTT
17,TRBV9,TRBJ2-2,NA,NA,CASSAEPLDGWTGELFF,TGTGCCAGCAGCGCTGAACCACTAGATGGGTGGACCGGGGAGCTGTTTTTT
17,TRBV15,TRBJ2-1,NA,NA,CATSREAGGFGYNEQFF,TGTGCCACCAGCAGAGAGGCCGGGGGATTCGGCTACAATGAGCAGTTCTTC
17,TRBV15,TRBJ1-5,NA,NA,CATSRDRGPRGNQPQHF,TGTGCCACCAGCAGAGATCGGGGCCCCAGGGGCAATCAGCCCCAGCATTTT
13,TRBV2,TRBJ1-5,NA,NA,CASLLQTGQPQHF,TGTGCCAGCCTACTTCAAACGGGACAGCCCCAGCATTTT
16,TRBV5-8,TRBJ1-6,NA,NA,CASSLGTRNYNSPLHF,TGTGCCAGCAGCTTGGGGACCCGCAACTATAATTCACCCCTCCACTTT
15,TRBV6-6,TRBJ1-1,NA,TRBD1,CASRDRGTMNTEAFF,TGTGCCAGTCGGGACAGGGGAACCATGAACACTGAAGCTTTCTTT
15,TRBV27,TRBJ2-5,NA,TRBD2,CASSPTPAGGGTQYF,TGTGCCAGCAGCCCTACCCCAGCGGGAGGTGGGACCCAGTACTTC
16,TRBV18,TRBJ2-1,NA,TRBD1,CASSRLGQESANEQFF,TGTGCCAGCTCACGATTGGGACAGGAGTCGGCCAATGAGCAGTTCTTC
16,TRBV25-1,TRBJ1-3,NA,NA,CASSESRGANGNTIYF,TGTGCCAGCAGTGAATCTAGGGGGGCGAATGGAAACACCATATATTTT
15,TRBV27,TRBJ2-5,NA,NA,CASSSGRGLVETQYF,TGTGCCAGCTCCTCTGGGAGGGGGCTGGTAGAGACCCAGTACTTC
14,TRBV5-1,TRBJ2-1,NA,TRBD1,CASSRTGTDNEQFF,TGCGCCAGCAGCCGGACCGGGACAGACAATGAGCAGTTCTTC
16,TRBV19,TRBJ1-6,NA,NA,CASSGPNGVYNSPLHF,TGTGCCAGTAGTGGGCCTAATGGGGTATATAATTCACCCCTCCACTTT
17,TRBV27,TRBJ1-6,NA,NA,CASSLRAGGTYNSPLHF,TGTGCCAGCAGTTTAAGGGCGGGGGGCACCTATAATTCACCCCTCCACTTT
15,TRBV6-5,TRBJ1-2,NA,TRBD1,CASSSTFDRGHGYTF,TGTGCCAGCAGTTCAACCTTTGACAGGGGGCATGGCTACACCTTC
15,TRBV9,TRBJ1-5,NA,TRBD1,CASSATGDGNQPQHF,TGTGCCAGCAGCGCAACAGGGGATGGGAATCAGCCCCAGCATTTT
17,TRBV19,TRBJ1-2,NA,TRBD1,CASSMLTRDRGNYGYTF,TGTGCCAGTAGTATGTTAACCCGGGACAGGGGGAACTATGGCTACACCTTC
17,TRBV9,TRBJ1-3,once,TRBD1,CASRRQRTGRYGNTIYF,TGTGCCAGCAGAAGACAGAGGACAGGGAGATATGGAAACACCATATATTTT
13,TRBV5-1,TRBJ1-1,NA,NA,CASSWDMTVQAFF,TGCGCCAGCAGCTGGGATATGACGGTACAAGCTTTCTTT
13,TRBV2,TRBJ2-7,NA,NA,CASSLGLASRQYF,TGTGCCAGCAGTCTGGGACTTGCCTCGCGGCAGTACTTC
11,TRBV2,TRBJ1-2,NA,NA,CASSETGAHTF,TGTGCCAGCAGTGAAACGGGGGCCCACACCTTC
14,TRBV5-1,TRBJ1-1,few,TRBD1,CASSSDRGETEAFF,TGCGCCAGCAGCTCGGACAGGGGAGAGACTGAAGCTTTCTTT
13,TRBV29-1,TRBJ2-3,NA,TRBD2,CSVGDYSTDTQYF,TGCAGCGTTGGGGACTACAGCACAGATACGCAGTATTTT
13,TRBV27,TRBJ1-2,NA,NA,CASSLTGSYGYTF,TGTGCCAGCAGTTTAACAGGGAGCTATGGCTACACCTTC
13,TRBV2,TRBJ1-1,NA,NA,CASSEEGWAEAFF,TGTGCCAGCAGTGAAGAGGGGTGGGCTGAAGCTTTCTTT
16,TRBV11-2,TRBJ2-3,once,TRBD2,CASSSYSSGSTDTQYF,TGTGCCAGCAGCTCATACTCTAGCGGAAGCACAGATACGCAGTATTTT
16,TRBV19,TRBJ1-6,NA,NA,CASSIMDSSYNSPLHF,TGTGCCAGTAGTATCATGGACAGCTCCTATAATTCACCCCTCCACTTT